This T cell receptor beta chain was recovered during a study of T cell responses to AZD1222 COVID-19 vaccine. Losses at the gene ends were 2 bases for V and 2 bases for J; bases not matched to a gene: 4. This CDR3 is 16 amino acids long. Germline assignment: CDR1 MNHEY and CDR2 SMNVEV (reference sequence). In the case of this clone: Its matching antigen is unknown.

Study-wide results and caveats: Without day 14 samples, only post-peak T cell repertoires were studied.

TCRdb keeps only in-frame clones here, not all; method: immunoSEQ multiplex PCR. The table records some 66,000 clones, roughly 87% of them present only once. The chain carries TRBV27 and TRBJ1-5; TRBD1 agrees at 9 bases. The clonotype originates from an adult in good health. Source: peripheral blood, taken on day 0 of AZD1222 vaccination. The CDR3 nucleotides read TGTGCCAGCAGTTTAGGAGGACAGGGGCGCAATCAGCCCCAGCATTTT. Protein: CASSLGGQGRNQPQHF.